The sequence of this T cell receptor (beta chain) was determined in a study of T cell responses to AZD1222 COVID-19 vaccine. Sequencing was performed with immunoSEQ multiplex PCR; in TCRdb, only in-frame clones are kept and a portion is missing. The data show approximately 150,000 clones, around nine tenths seen once. Trimming took 1 base from V and 3 from J, leaving 16 bases between them. The CDR3 is 16 residues long. Germline V gene lookup returns CDR1 SGHTA and CDR2 FQGNSA. A remark on this clone: The target antigen is unknown.

Whole-study results and caveats: Repertoire collection took place solely once the T cell response had peaked.

The specimen was peripheral blood, collected on day 0 of AZD1222 vaccination. This sequence originates from an adult in good health. V and J are TRBV7-2 and TRBJ2-7, with no clear D. The CDR3 DNA sequence: TGTGCCAGCAGCTTAGGGCCAAGCGCTCAAGACTACGAGCAGTACTTC. Amino acids: CASSLGPSAQDYEQYF.